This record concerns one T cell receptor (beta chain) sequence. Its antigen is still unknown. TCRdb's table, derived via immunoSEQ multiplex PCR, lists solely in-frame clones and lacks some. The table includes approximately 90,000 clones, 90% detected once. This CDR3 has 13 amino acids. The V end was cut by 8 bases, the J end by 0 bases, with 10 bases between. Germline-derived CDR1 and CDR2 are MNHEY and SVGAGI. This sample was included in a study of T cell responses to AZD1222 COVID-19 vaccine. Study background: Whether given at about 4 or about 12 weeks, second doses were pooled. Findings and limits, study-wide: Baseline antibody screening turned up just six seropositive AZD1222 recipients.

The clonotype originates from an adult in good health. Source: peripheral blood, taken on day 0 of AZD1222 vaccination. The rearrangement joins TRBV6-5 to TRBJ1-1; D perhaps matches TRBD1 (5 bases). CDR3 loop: CASWGLLNTEAFF. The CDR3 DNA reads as TGTGCCAGCTGGGGCCTGTTGAACACTGAAGCTTTCTTT.